The 24 T cell receptor beta chains listed next were all sequenced from one sample in a study of blood T cell repertoires in COVID-19 (TCRdb year 2020). Library creation used the immunoSEQ multiplex PCR assay. TCRdb took this table from immuneACCESS and kept in-frame rearrangements with V and J called. Such tables lack part of the clones; where checked against another copy, unresolved V genes explain under half of the gap, and the rest is unexplained. The sample table lists about 87,000 clones, around four fifths of them with a count of one. The ten most abundant clones make up over 15% of the sample. The material sequenced was peripheral blood. The receptors stem from a woman aged 60 to 75 with acute or convalescent COVID-19.

Details on this clone: Different DNA sequences within this sample yield the same CDR3. The gene calls are TRBV5-1 and TRBJ1-3, with a possible D match to TRBD1 (6 bases). The CDR3 totals 14 residues. Per germline, CDR1 SGHRS and CDR2 YFSETQ. V lost 2 bases and J lost 1, with 7 bases in between. CDR3 loop: CASSLGGSGNTIYF. Written as DNA, the CDR3 is TGCGCCAGCAGCTTAGGGGGTTCTGGAAACACCATATATTTT.

The chain joins TRBV7-3 to TRBJ1-1; D gene unclear. The CDR3 consists of 13 residues. The germline V gene encodes CDR1 SGHTA and CDR2 FQGTGA. Deletions cut 5 bases from V and 1 base from J, with 8 bases between. Here the CDR3 DNA reads TGTGCCAGCAGCCCGGGGAGGAACACTGAAGCTTTCTTT. Translated: CASSPGRNTEAFF.

The chain is built from TRBV7-9 and TRBJ2-1, with a possible D match to TRBD1 (6 bases). The CDR3 is 13 residues long. Between the trimmed V and J ends, which lost 1 base and 13 bases, there was a span of 14 bases. Germline V gives CDR1 SEHNR, CDR2 FQNEAQ (reference sequence). The CDR3 is CASSLGGPGQQFF. CDR3 sequence (DNA): TGTGCCAGCAGCTTAGGAGGACCGGGACAACAGTTCTTC.

V is TRBV7-9 and J is TRBJ1-3; D is unresolved. Per the germline V gene, CDR1 is SEHNR and CDR2 is FQNEAQ (reference sequence). The CDR3 has 14 residues. Trimming took off 5 bases at V and 0 bases at J, with 8 bases between the two ends. In nucleotides, the CDR3 is TGTGCCAGCAGCCCTTTTAGCTCTGGAAACACCATATATTTT. Its protein is CASSPFSSGNTIYF. Variable domain in full (rest from reference TRBV7-9 and TRBJ1-3): DTGVSQNPRHKITKRGQNVTFRCDPISEHNRLYWYRQTLGQGPEFLTYFQNEAQLEKSRLLSDRFSAERPKGSFSTLEIQRTEQGDSAMYLCASSPFSSGNTIYFGEGSWLTVV.

The chain has TRBV24-1 and TRBJ2-5; 8 bases map to TRBD1. The germline V gene encodes CDR1 KGHDR and CDR2 SFDVKD. Losses at the gene ends were 3 bases for V and 0 bases for J; bases not matched to a gene: 5. The CDR3 consists of 16 residues. The CDR3 loop reads CATSDPGRGHQETQYF. In DNA, the CDR3 is TGTGCCACCAGTGATCCGGGCAGGGGGCACCAAGAGACCCAGTACTTC.

V and J are TRBV6-5 and TRBJ2-7, with 7 bases aligning to TRBD2. This CDR3 has 14 amino acids. Germline V lookup: CDR1 MNHEY, CDR2 SVGAGI. V dropped 6 bases and J dropped 1; count of bases not matched to a gene: 6. Here the CDR3 reads CASRVAGLSYEQYF. In DNA, the CDR3 is TGTGCCAGCAGAGTAGCGGGCCTATCCTACGAGCAGTACTTC.

This clone has just one count. The chain joins TRBV9 to TRBJ2-2, with 9 bases fitting TRBD2. CDR1 and CDR2 (germline): SGDLS, YYNGEE. V was clipped by 4 bases and J by 6 bases; unmatched bases: 13. The CDR3 spans 17 residues. CDR3: CASSPQQGGGAPGELFF. CDR3 nucleotide sequence: TGTGCCAGCAGCCCCCAGCAGGGCGGGGGGGCCCCCGGGGAGCTGTTTTTT.

This clone was counted a single time. The chain links TRBV6-5 to TRBJ1-1; D uncertain. The germline V gene encodes CDR1 MNHEY and CDR2 SVGAGI. Trimming pared 6 bases from V and 6 bases from J, leaving 17 bases between. The CDR3 spans 14 residues. The CDR3 DNA reads TGTGCCAGCAGCGCCCTACCTGGGGAGGCTGAAGCTTTCTTT. It translates to CASSALPGEAEAFF.

The chain joins TRBV5-8 to TRBJ2-5; 10 nucleotides agree with TRBD1. After removal of 2 bases from V and 4 bases from J, the junction contained 2 bases not matched to a gene. The germline CDR1 and CDR2 sequences are SGHTS and YDEGEE. The CDR3 sequence is 14 residues long. The CDR3 DNA reads TGTGCCAGCAGCTTCGGGACAGGGGTAGAGACCCAGTACTTC. Translating it yields CASSFGTGVETQYF.

This clone is a singleton in its sample. V gene TRBV7-9 combines with J gene TRBJ2-1; no definite D call. The V end was cut by 4 bases, the J end by 0 bases, with 7 bases between. This CDR3 has 14 residues. Looked up from germline, CDR1 is SEHNR and CDR2 is FQNEAQ (reference sequence). CDR3 sequence: CASSYSSSYNEQFF. The DNA for the CDR3 is TGTGCCAGCAGCTACAGTAGCTCCTACAATGAGCAGTTCTTC.

The rearrangement joins TRBV30 to TRBJ1-3, with D possibly TRBD1 on 6 matching bases. V was pared by 1 base and J by 4 bases, with 11 bases between. Per the germline V gene, CDR1 is GTSNPN and CDR2 is SVGIG (reference sequence). The length of the CDR3 is 14 residues. The CDR3 DNA reads as TGTGCCTGGAGTGCGGGACACGCCGGAAACACCATATATTTT. Encoded protein: CAWSAGHAGNTIYF.

The V gene is TRBV5-1, the J gene TRBJ2-1, with TRBD2 matching over 11 bases. CDR1 SGHRS and CDR2 YFSETQ come from the germline V gene. The CDR3 covers 17 residues. V dropped 3 bases and J dropped 1; count of bases not matched to a gene: 6. The CDR3 DNA follows: TGCGCCAGCAGCTCGGGACTAGCGGCCTATTCCTACAATGAGCAGTTCTTC. Translating gives CASSSGLAAYSYNEQFF.

The rearrangement links TRBV11-2 to TRBJ2-7; 7 positions agree with TRBD1. Germline CDR1 and CDR2: SGHAT and FQNNGV. V dropped 2 bases and J dropped 0; count of bases not matched to a gene: 7. The CDR3 consists of 16 residues. CDR3 nucleotides: TGTGCCAGCAGCTTATATTCCGGGACAGTCTCCTACGAGCAGTACTTC. It is translated as CASSLYSGTVSYEQYF.

This chain joins TRBV11-3 and TRBJ2-6, with D hard to call. V was clipped by 0 bases and J by 1 base, with 4 bases between them. Germline-derived CDR1 and CDR2 are SGHNT and YENEEA. This CDR3 has 15 residues. The CDR3 DNA sequence: TGTGCCAGCAGCTTAGAGTCGTCTGGGGCCAACGTCCTGACTTTC. Protein product: CASSLESSGANVLTF.

This clone appeared a single time. The gene calls are TRBV7-9 and TRBJ2-1, with TRBD2 matching 7 bases. The V segment lost 3 bases and the J segment 0 bases; nucleotides outside the gene matches: 5. Germline CDR1 and CDR2: SEHNR and FQNEAQ (reference sequence). The CDR3 spans 16 residues. The CDR3 protein is CASSFGTTPSYNEQFF. The CDR3 DNA reads TGTGCCAGCAGCTTCGGGACTACCCCCTCCTACAATGAGCAGTTCTTC.

This sequence joins TRBV10-3 and TRBJ2-7, with 10 bases lining up with TRBD2. The CDR3 loop spans 14 amino acids. The germline V gene encodes CDR1 ENHRY and CDR2 SYGVKD. Trimming took 2 bases from V and 3 from J; bases not matched to a gene: 1. The CDR3 region is CAISELAGVYEQYF. CDR3 in DNA: TGTGCCATCAGTGAGCTAGCGGGGGTCTACGAGCAGTACTTC.

The chain has TRBV5-4 and TRBJ2-7; 7 positions match TRBD2. In germline, CDR1 is SGHNT, CDR2 YYREEE (reference sequence). Trimming took 4 bases from V and 3 from J; bases not matched to a gene: 10. CDR3 length equals 15 residues. In DNA form, the CDR3 reads TGTGCCAGCAGCCCTCCCGGGACTACCTTCTACGAGCAGTACTTC. Translating gives CASSPPGTTFYEQYF.

In regard to this clone: In the same sample, other DNA sequences code for this CDR3. This chain joins TRBV5-1 and TRBJ1-1; no clear D gene. CDR1 is SGHRS and CDR2 is YFSETQ in the germline V gene. The V end lost 0 bases, the J end lost 4 bases, and 10 bases lay between the germline ends. The CDR3 spans 14 residues. In DNA, the CDR3 is TGCGCCAGCAGCTTGGGAGGAGCCTCCACTGAAGCTTTCTTT. Encoded protein: CASSLGGASTEAFF. The full variable domain, its missing parts supplied by reference TRBV5-1 and TRBJ1-1, is KAGVTQTPRYLIKTRGQQVTLSCSPISGHRSVSWYQQTPGQGLQFLFEYFSETQRNKGNFPGRFSGRQFSNSRSEMNVSTLELGDSALYLCASSLGGASTEAFFGQGTRLTVV.

V and J are TRBV6-5 and TRBJ1-5; D unclear. Trimming stripped 0 bases from V and 0 bases from J, with 6 bases between. The CDR3 loop spans 15 amino acids. Germline values: CDR1 MNHEY, CDR2 SVGAGI. The CDR3 reads CASSYSGSSNQPQHF. DNA for the CDR3: TGTGCCAGCAGTTACTCGGGCAGTAGCAATCAGCCCCAGCATTTT.

This chain connects TRBV5-1 to TRBJ2-3; tentatively, D is TRBD1 (7 bases). Germline V gives CDR1 SGHRS, CDR2 YFSETQ. V shed 0 bases and J shed 6 bases, with 11 bases lying between them. This CDR3 is built from 14 residues. The CDR3 protein is CASSLEPGGDTQYF. In nucleotides, the CDR3 is TGCGCCAGCAGCTTGGAGCCAGGGGGGGATACGCAGTATTTT. Full variable domain (remainder filled in from reference TRBV5-1 and TRBJ2-3): KAGVTQTPRYLIKTRGQQVTLSCSPISGHRSVSWYQQTPGQGLQFLFEYFSETQRNKGNFPGRFSGRQFSNSRSEMNVSTLELGDSALYLCASSLEPGGDTQYFGPGTRLTVL.

The chain is built from TRBV21-1 and TRBJ1-3; the D call TRBD1 from the table was never checked on the DNA. TRBV21-1 is annotated as a pseudogene. This CDR3 has 22 residues. As DNA, the CDR3 is TGTGCCAGCAGCAAAGGCAGGGGGCGCATGGTGCCGCAGGTGGTAGGTGGAAACACCATATATTTT. Protein product: CASSKGRGRMVPQVVGGNTIYF.

In its sample, this clone was seen once. V is TRBV29-1 and J is TRBJ2-7, with a possible D match to TRBD1 (5 bases). The CDR3 has 14 amino acids. Trimming removed 4 bases from V and 5 bases from J, with 18 bases in between. CDR1 and CDR2 (germline): SQVTM, ANQGSEA. CDR3 sequence (DNA): TGCAGCGTTGGGGGCAGTACCGTCGCCCACGAGCAGTACTTC. It translates to CSVGGSTVAHEQYF.

The rearrangement links TRBV5-4 to TRBJ2-7, with TRBD1 identical over 11 bases. Trimming took 4 bases from V and 3 from J; bases not matched to a gene: 6. CDR1 is SGHNT and CDR2 is YYREEE in the germline V gene (reference sequence). CDR3 size: 15 residues. CDR3 sequence: CASSQDRGLSYEQYF. CDR3 bases: TGTGCCAGCAGCCAGGACAGGGGGCTAAGCTACGAGCAGTACTTC.

The chain links TRBV9 to TRBJ2-1, with a possible D match to TRBD2 (5 bases). Between the trimmed V and J ends, which lost 3 bases and 10 bases, there was a span of 14 bases. The CDR3 loop spans 13 amino acids. Per the germline V gene, CDR1 is SGDLS and CDR2 is YYNGEE. CDR3 bases: TGTGCCAGCAGCGCGGACTCCTATCGAGAGCAGTTCTTC. Translation: CASSADSYREQFF.